This T cell receptor beta chain appears in the sequencing data of a study of Ad26.COV2.S vaccination and SARS-CoV-2 variants. Germline assignment: CDR1 SGHVS and CDR2 FQNEAQ. CDR3 length equals 15 residues. Trimming shortened V by 0 bases and J by 3 bases, and 8 bases separated the two germline ends. Study-level points and caveats: Vaccinees showed greater spike-specific TCR breadth than placebo recipients. Quantification of TCR breadth and depth may have yielded underestimates of total T cell responses. Non-spike TCR breadth was similar in vaccine and placebo recipients. Substantial breadth was reported for post-vaccination spike-specific CD8+ and CD4+ T cells.

Measured with immunoSEQ multiplex PCR; TCRdb has only the in-frame clones, and not every one. This sample has approximately 140,000 clones, with roughly 85% found just once. Of note for this clone: Its antigen is undetermined.

The chain combines TRBV7-8 with TRBJ1-4; TRBD1 is a possible D gene (5 bases). This material consisted of peripheral blood, taken after recovery from COVID-19. This sequence was found in a human donor who had recovered from COVID-19. The CDR3: CASSLAGGANEKLFF. CDR3 nucleotides: TGTGCCAGCAGCTTAGCCGGGGGTGCTAATGAAAAACTGTTTTTT.